Each of the 16 T cell receptor beta chains below was sequenced from the same sample in a study of shared clonotypes between healthy human individuals. Clones were read by immunoSEQ multiplex PCR, and TCRdb kept only the in-frame ones, dropping some. The repertoire holds about 2.5 million clones, with 85% to 95% as singletons. The sequenced sample was naive CD4+ T cells from PBMCs. Subset specified: CD45RA+ positively selected. Source of these receptors: a man younger than 35 in good health. Some clones in this sample may be carry-over from other donors' samples.

This clone showed up just once. The chain has TRBV27 and TRBJ1-2, with D tentatively TRBD1 (5 bases). The CDR3 spans 14 residues. The V end lost 7 bases, the J end lost 4 bases, and 16 bases lay between the germline ends. Looked up from germline, CDR1 is MNHEY and CDR2 is SMNVEV (reference sequence). CDR3 coding DNA: TGTGCCAGCAATCCTGGTGGGGGAACCTATGGCTACACCTTC. Translation gives CASNPGGGTYGYTF.

Concerning this clone itself: At the DNA level, this CDR3 is encoded by other sequences in the same sample as well. The chain employs TRBV2 and TRBJ2-1, with D possibly matching TRBD1 (7 bases). CDR1 and CDR2 (germline): SNHLY, FYNNEI. The CDR3 totals 12 residues. The V and J ends lost 7 bases and 6 bases respectively, with 10 bases between them. The DNA for the CDR3 is TGTGCCAGCACTCAGGGGGGCAATGAGCAGTTCTTC. Protein sequence: CASTQGGNEQFF.

The chain joins TRBV5-1 to TRBJ2-2; 7 bases line up with TRBD2. V was clipped by 2 bases and J by 5 bases; unmatched bases: 12. This CDR3 comprises 17 residues. Per germline, CDR1 SGHRS and CDR2 YFSETQ. Here the CDR3 DNA reads TGCGCCAGCAGCTTACTAGGCCCCACTAGCGTTACCGGGGAGCTGTTTTTT. Its translation is CASSLLGPTSVTGELFF.

Only a few counts were recorded for this clone. This chain links TRBV29-1 with TRBJ1-1, with 7 bases that match TRBD1. CDR3 length: 15 residues. The germline V gene encodes CDR1 SQVTM and CDR2 ANQGSEA. Losses at the gene ends were 4 bases for V and 5 bases for J; bases not matched to a gene: 13. As DNA, the CDR3 is TGCAGCGTTGTCCCGACCAGGGGGAGTAAAACTGAAGCTTTCTTT. It translates to CSVVPTRGSKTEAFF.

This clone occurred once. Different DNA sequences within this sample yield the same CDR3. The chain employs TRBV5-1 and TRBJ2-1; 10 bases map to TRBD2. This CDR3 has 17 amino acids. Per the germline V gene, CDR1 is SGHRS and CDR2 is YFSETQ. J was trimmed by 2 bases and V by 3 bases; bases with no gene match: 8. The CDR3 sequence: CASSWGLAGGPYNEQFF. DNA for the CDR3: TGCGCCAGCAGCTGGGGGTTAGCGGGAGGCCCCTACAATGAGCAGTTCTTC.

The gene calls are TRBV5-1 and TRBJ2-5; D is unresolved. The V end was cut by 4 bases, the J end by 0 bases, with 19 bases between. In germline, CDR1 is SGHRS, CDR2 YFSETQ. The CDR3 consists of 17 residues. The CDR3 reads CASSPGRGLKYQETQYF. The CDR3 coding sequence is TGCGCCAGCAGCCCGGGCCGTGGGCTCAAGTACCAAGAGACCCAGTACTTC. Filled out from reference TRBV5-1 and TRBJ2-5, the complete variable domain reads KAGVTQTPRYLIKTRGQQVTLSCSPISGHRSVSWYQQTPGQGLQFLFEYFSETQRNKGNFPGRFSGRQFSNSRSEMNVSTLELGDSALYLCASSPGRGLKYQETQYFGPGTRLLVL.

The chain is built from TRBV9 and TRBJ2-7; 11 positions match TRBD2. Germline CDR1 and CDR2: SGDLS and YYNGEE. The V gene end was trimmed by 3 bases and the J gene end by 4 bases; junction bases not matched to a gene: 6. This CDR3 spans 15 amino acids. In DNA form, the CDR3 reads TGTGCCAGCAGCGCCCTAGCGGGAGGAGAATACGAGCAGTACTTC. This gives the protein CASSALAGGEYEQYF. The complete variable domain, with remaining parts taken from reference TRBV9 and TRBJ2-7, reads DSGVTQTPKHLITATGQRVTLRCSPRSGDLSVYWYQQSLDQGLQFLIQYYNGEERAKGNILERFSAQQFPDLHSELNLSSLELGDSALYFCASSALAGGEYEQYFGPGTRLTVT.

The J gene is TRBJ1-4, the V gene TRBV27; 7 positions agree with TRBD1. The trim removed 10 bases at V and 6 bases at J, leaving 8 bases unmatched. CDR1 and CDR2 (germline): MNHEY, SMNVEV (reference sequence). The CDR3 length is 13 residues. CDR3 nucleotides: TGTGCCACCAGGGGGGACGGGTATGAAAAACTGTTTTTT. It translates to CATRGDGYEKLFF.

The V and J genes are TRBV28 and TRBJ2-7; no definite D call. V lost 4 bases and J 7 bases, leaving 11 bases between the germline ends. The V gene's germline CDR1 is MDHEN and CDR2 SYDVKM. The CDR3 covers 12 residues. The CDR3 nucleotides read TGTGCCAGCAGTTACCAGGTCTCGGAGCAGTACTTC. Protein: CASSYQVSEQYF.

The chain carries TRBV15 and TRBJ2-1; perhaps TRBD1 as D (6 bases). V was pared by 1 base and J by 5 bases, with 12 bases between. CDR1 LNHNV and CDR2 YYDKDF come from the germline V gene (reference sequence). The CDR3 has 15 residues. DNA of the CDR3: TGTGCCACCAGCAGAGCCGGGACACGAAACAATGAGCAGTTCTTC. Its translation: CATSRAGTRNNEQFF.

This sequence joins TRBV11-2 and TRBJ2-1; 8 positions match TRBD2. The CDR3 spans 17 residues. The junction had 11 bases not matched to a gene; V was cut back by 4 bases and J by 3 bases. CDR1 SGHAT and CDR2 FQNNGV come from the germline V gene. The CDR3 region has the DNA TGTGCCAGCAGCTCAACCCCCGGACTAGCCCGCTACAATGAGCAGTTCTTC. Translating gives CASSSTPGLARYNEQFF.

In this sample, this clone turned up once. This chain links TRBV28 with TRBJ2-1; 12 nucleotides agree with TRBD1. The CDR3 contains 16 residues. The V gene's germline CDR1 is MDHEN and CDR2 SYDVKM. V was pared by 2 bases and J by 12 bases, with 11 bases of the junction left unmatched. In DNA, the CDR3 is TGTGCCAGCAGTTTACCCGAGGGACAGGGGGCGGTGGGGCAGTTCTTC. Protein: CASSLPEGQGAVGQFF.

The V call is TRBV30, the J call TRBJ1-1; D is uncertain. The CDR3 contains 15 residues. V was cut by 4 bases and J by 0 bases, with 15 bases left in between. Germline V lookup: CDR1 GTSNPN, CDR2 SVGIG (reference sequence). In DNA, the CDR3 is TGTGCCTGGACGCTGGACGGCGCCATGAACACTGAAGCTTTCTTT. It encodes CAWTLDGAMNTEAFF.

The V gene is TRBV18, the J gene TRBJ1-4, with D unresolved. This CDR3 comprises 14 residues. The V end lost 2 bases, the J end lost 4 bases, and 8 bases lay between the germline ends. The germline V gene has CDR1 KGHSH and CDR2 LQKENI. The chain's CDR3 is CASSPMADNEKLFF. Written as DNA, the CDR3 is TGTGCCAGCTCACCAATGGCAGATAATGAAAAACTGTTTTTT.

Points on this clone: The same CDR3 is also encoded by other DNA sequences in this sample. This sequence joins TRBV6-6 and TRBJ1-2; weak D call: TRBD1 (5 bases). Germline values: CDR1 MNHNY, CDR2 SVGAGI (reference sequence). Deletions cut 5 bases from V and 4 bases from J, with 8 bases between. This CDR3 has 12 residues. The CDR3 bases are TGTGCCAGCAGTCAAGACAGCTATGGCTACACCTTC. This encodes CASSQDSYGYTF.

The chain links TRBV18 to TRBJ2-7, with 7 bases identical to TRBD2. There are 16 residues in the CDR3. Per the germline V gene, CDR1 is KGHSH and CDR2 is LQKENI. Trimming at V came to 3 bases and at J to 4 bases, leaving 12 bases not matched to a gene. Here the CDR3 reads CASSPLPSGHKYEQYF. The CDR3 DNA reads TGTGCCAGCTCACCCCTGCCTAGCGGTCACAAGTACGAGCAGTACTTC.